The clone carrying this T cell receptor (beta chain) came up a few times. This record comes from a study of patients and donors after allogeneic stem cell transplantation. The CDR3 runs to 13 residues. Trimming pared 0 bases from V and 3 bases from J, leaving 6 bases between. Germline assignment: CDR1 MNHEY and CDR2 SVGAGI. TCRdb recomputed calls from the RT-PCR reads with MiXCR, one row per CDR3 protein. The sample includes under 200,000 distinct CDR3 sequences, approximately 30% of them seen just once. The V and J genes are TRBV6-5 and TRBJ2-7; D is unclear. This receptor was taken from a human donor who was either an allogeneic HSCT recipient or a stem cell or donor lymphocyte infusion donor (not recorded which). It is not recorded whose cells these are; they may come from a transplant donor. The sequencing sample was made of blood, either unsorted or a sorted T cell fraction (not recorded which). The CDR3 DNA is TGTGCCAGCAGTTACTCGTGGAGCTACGAGCAGTACTTC. Translating it yields CASSYSWSYEQYF.